This T cell receptor beta chain was observed in a study of monozygotic twins with inflammatory bowel disease. There are 14 residues in the CDR3. Incorporation of UMIs carrying a 6-nucleotide sample barcode was performed by template switching. TCRdb re-called the 5' RACE reads, yielding one record per CDR3 amino acid sequence without DNA. The sample totals 300,000 to 400,000 distinct CDR3 sequences; its top ten clones hold around 2%. The sample comprised blood. The chain links TRBV21-1 to TRBJ2-5. TRBV21-1 is a documented pseudogene. This TCR was sampled from a human donor with ulcerative colitis or Crohn's disease, or a healthy co-twin of an affected twin (not recorded which). CDR3 residues: CARQGQSAQETQYF.